Below, one T cell receptor (beta chain) is given with its context. Only in-frame clones appear in the TCRdb table, and some are missing; sequencing was by immunoSEQ multiplex PCR. This sample has 100,000 to 150,000 clones, with over 80% found just once. These data come from a study of control samples from healthy donors and cancer patients. Losses at the gene ends were 8 bases for V and 0 bases for J; bases not matched to a gene: 3. This CDR3 spans 14 amino acids. Germline CDR1 LNHDA, CDR2 SQIVND (reference sequence). The chain uses TRBV19 and TRBJ2-3; the match to TRBD1 covers 9 bases. The receptor comes from a woman aged 50 to 65 in good health. Sequenced: blood. CDR3 in amino acids: CASSDRGSTDTQYF. The CDR3 nucleotides are TGTGCCAGTTCGGACAGGGGTAGCACAGATACGCAGTATTTT.